The 14 T cell receptor beta chains below all came from one sample that was sequenced in a study of regulatory T cells in long-lasting Graves disease. Sample time point: persistent/refractory GD, antithyroid drugs over 5 years with positive TRAb. The TCR library used RNA extracted from PBMCs. Sequencing libraries for TCR beta were prepared with iRepertoire HTBI primers and Arm-PCR of CDR3 regions. MiXCR, applied by TCRdb to the multiplex PCR reads, yields one record per CDR3 protein. The data hold about 450,000 distinct CDR3 sequences, with around 24% observed a single time. The sequencing here drew on peripheral blood mononuclear cells (PBMCs), taken when the disease was refractory, from a patient treated with antithyroid drugs. These receptor sequences come from a female donor with Graves disease.

This clonotype occurred a few times. The DNA for the CDR3 is TGCAGTGCTAGAACCCTAGCGGGAGCGGCAGATACGCAGTATTTT. Translating gives CSARTLAGAADTQYF. The chain uses TRBV20-1 and TRBJ2-3, with 10 bases lining up with TRBD2. J lost 4 bases, V lost 2 bases, and 6 bases had no gene match. This CDR3 comprises 15 residues. In germline, CDR1 is DFQATT, CDR2 SNEGSKA (reference sequence).

A word on this clonotype: A clone one base away is much larger, so this may be a read error. The chain uses TRBV19 and TRBJ2-7; 7 bases are shared with TRBD1. CDR1 is LNHDA and CDR2 is SQIVND in the germline V gene (reference sequence). The CDR3 extends over 14 amino acids. V trimming: 4 bases; J trimming: 5 bases; junction bases outside the gene matches: 8. The CDR3 protein is CASSKRGGRDEQYF. CDR3 nucleotides: TGTGCCAGTAGTAAGAGAGGGGGCAGGGACGAGCAGTACTTC.

The J gene is TRBJ2-7, the V gene TRBV20-1, with a tentative D call TRBD2 (6 bases). V dropped 6 bases and J dropped 4 bases, with 16 bases sitting between them. This CDR3 is built from 13 residues. Germline CDR1 is DFQATT and CDR2 is SNEGSKA (reference sequence). The CDR3 sequence is CSASSGARYEQYF. CDR3 nucleotides: TGCAGTGCAAGTAGCGGAGCTCGGTACGAGCAGTACTTC.

This clonotype showed up just a few times. This chain joins TRBV28 and TRBJ2-3; TRBD1 aligns across 9 bases. V was clipped by 7 bases and J by 4 bases; unmatched bases: 9. CDR1 is MDHEN, CDR2 SYDVKM, per germline. The CDR3 runs 15 residues. The CDR3 sequence: CASTLDRGGSDTQYF. The CDR3 nucleotides are TGTGCCAGCACCCTGGACAGGGGAGGCTCAGATACGCAGTATTTT. Full variable domain (outside the CDR3, taken from reference TRBV28 and TRBJ2-3): DVKVTQSSRYLVKRTGEKVFLECVQDMDHENMFWYRQDPGLGLRLIYFSYDVKMKEKGDIPEGYSVSREKKERFSLILESASTNQTSMYLCASTLDRGGSDTQYFGPGTRLTVL.

This clonotype was counted a few times. The J gene is TRBJ2-7, the V gene TRBV29-1, with D tentatively TRBD1 (6 bases). With 7 bases removed from V and 3 bases from J, the gap between germline ends came to 10 bases. The CDR3 runs 11 residues. The germline V gene has CDR1 SQVTM and CDR2 ANQGSEA. CDR3 in amino acids: CSGKQGYEQYF. CDR3 coding DNA: TGCAGCGGAAAACAGGGCTACGAGCAGTACTTC.

This clonotype was counted only a few times. The chain carries TRBV20-1 and TRBJ1-4; 8 bases fit TRBD1. Trimming at V came to 2 bases and at J to 5 bases, leaving 4 bases not matched to a gene. The CDR3 loop spans 14 amino acids. Germline lookup yields CDR1 DFQATT and CDR2 SNEGSKA (reference sequence). CDR3 sequence: CSARRQGRNEKLFF. The CDR3, as DNA: TGCAGTGCTAGACGACAGGGGAGAAATGAAAAACTGTTTTTT.

With respect to this clonotype: Being one base from a much bigger clone, this may be a read error. The chain couples TRBV15 to TRBJ2-5; D is uncertain. CDR1 and CDR2 from the germline V gene are LNHNV and YYDKDF (reference sequence). This CDR3 spans 13 amino acids. The chain's CDR3 is CATSRDVQGTQYF. The CDR3 DNA reads TGTGCCACCAGCAGGGACGTCCAAGGGACCCAGTACTTC.

This clonotype was observed many times. The chain employs TRBV29-1 and TRBJ1-4; D unclear. Germline CDR1 and CDR2: SQVTM and ANQGSEA. V lost 5 bases and J 8 bases, leaving 12 bases between the germline ends. The CDR3 is 12 residues long. CDR3 sequence: CSVTGAGEKLFF. CDR3 DNA: TGCAGCGTTACGGGAGCGGGAGAAAAACTGTTTTTT.

A remark on this clonotype: It may be a read error: a sequence one base away is much more abundant. The chain recombines TRBV28 with TRBJ1-5; no definite D call. Germline-derived CDR1 and CDR2 are MDHEN and SYDVKM. CDR3 length: 16 amino acids. CDR3 protein: CAGSLEGRRPNQPQHF. CDR3 DNA: TGTGCCGGCAGTTTGGAGGGCAGGCGGCCCAATCAGCCCCAGCATTTT.

There are many counts of this clonotype. V and J are TRBV5-1 and TRBJ1-2, with TRBD1 identical over 9 bases. In germline, CDR1 is SGHRS, CDR2 YFSETQ. J gave up 2 bases and V 4 bases, and 6 bases lay outside the gene matches. The length of the CDR3 is 15 residues. DNA of the CDR3: TGCGCCAGCAGCCCCACCGGGACAGGGAACTATGGCTACACCTTC. Protein product: CASSPTGTGNYGYTF.

This clonotype was counted at least ten times. The rearrangement uses TRBV20-1 and TRBJ1-1; D remains unclear. The germline V gene encodes CDR1 DFQATT and CDR2 SNEGSKA (reference sequence). V was cut by 5 bases and J by 0 bases, with 7 bases left in between. The CDR3 sequence is 12 residues long. CDR3 residues: CSAVFMNTEAFF. The CDR3 DNA is TGCAGTGCTGTATTCATGAACACTGAAGCTTTCTTT.

The rearrangement links TRBV7-7 to TRBJ2-5; D is unclear. Germline CDR1 reads SSHAT; CDR2 reads FNYEAQ (reference sequence). The CDR3 contains 13 residues. The V and J ends lost 5 bases and 4 bases respectively, with 11 bases between them. The CDR3 DNA reads TGTGCCAGCAGCCTTTTTGGTTCAGAGACCCAGTACTTC. It is translated as CASSLFGSETQYF.

This clonotype was seen at least ten times. The gene calls are TRBV6-5 and TRBJ2-5; D tentatively reads TRBD1 or TRBD2 (5 bases each). CDR1 and CDR2 from the germline V gene are MNHEY and SVGAGI. This CDR3 comprises 16 residues. V was trimmed by 6 bases and J by 7 bases, leaving 24 bases between them. The CDR3: CASSYERTGRLGTQYF. In DNA, the CDR3 is TGTGCCAGCAGCTACGAACGGACGGGACGCCTAGGGACCCAGTACTTC.

The J gene is TRBJ1-6, the V gene TRBV10-3, with D uncertain. V was clipped by 8 bases and J by 5 bases, with 13 bases between them. The CDR3 runs to 14 residues. Looked up from germline, CDR1 is ENHRY and CDR2 is SYGVKD. The DNA of the CDR3 is TGTGCCATCTCCTCCTCACAGAATAATTCACCCCTCCACTTT. It codes for CAISSSQNNSPLHF.